The next 7 T cell receptor beta chains were all read from a single sample in a study of blood T cell repertoires in COVID-19. Produced via immunoSEQ multiplex PCR; TCRdb's table is partial and in-frame only. The sample lists about 94,000 clones, about 80% occurring once. Material: peripheral blood. The receptors shown here come from a man aged 55 to 70 with acute or convalescent COVID-19.

This clone was seen only once. This chain uses TRBV6-5 with TRBJ1-1; D is unclear. This CDR3 spans 15 amino acids. CDR1 and CDR2 from the germline V gene are MNHEY and SVGAGI. With 6 bases removed from V and 1 base from J, the gap between germline ends came to 15 bases. CDR3 protein: CASRKSQRGNTEAFF. The CDR3 DNA sequence: TGTGCCAGCAGGAAGAGTCAACGGGGGAACACTGAAGCTTTCTTT.

This clone occurred a few times. The J gene is TRBJ2-1, the V gene TRBV9; 7 bases align to TRBD2. The germline V gene encodes CDR1 SGDLS and CDR2 YYNGEE. V was pared by 0 bases and J by 8 bases, with 5 bases of the junction left unmatched. The CDR3 has 14 amino acids. CDR3 protein: CASSVVGLGDEQFF. CDR3 DNA sequence: TGTGCCAGCAGCGTAGTTGGACTAGGGGATGAGCAGTTCTTC.

This clone was found a few times. The rearrangement links TRBV5-4 to TRBJ1-2; 7 bases fit TRBD1. The junction had 6 bases not matched to a gene; V was cut back by 0 bases and J by 7 bases. CDR1 is SGHNT and CDR2 is YYREEE in the germline V gene (reference sequence). The length of the CDR3 is 14 residues. The CDR3: CASSLGTTGSGYTF. The CDR3 coding sequence is TGTGCCAGCAGCTTGGGCACGACAGGGTCTGGCTACACCTTC.

The CDR3 DNA is TGTGCCTGGAGGGGGGGGGACTTTAGGAGCAATCAGCCCCAGCATTTT. Protein: CAWRGGDFRSNQPQHF. V and J are TRBV30 and TRBJ1-5; TRBD1 is a possible D gene (5 bases). This CDR3 comprises 16 residues. Germline V gene sequence: CDR1 GTSNPN, CDR2 SVGIG (reference sequence). V gave up 3 bases and J gave up 1 base, with 16 bases separating them.

V usage is TRBV7-3 and J usage is TRBJ2-3; 8 bases map to TRBD1. CDR1 is SGHTA and CDR2 is FQGTGA in the germline V gene. The CDR3 is 14 amino acids. The trim removed 5 bases at V and 4 bases at J, leaving 5 bases unmatched. The CDR3 sequence: CASSPRGQSDTQYF. DNA for the CDR3: TGTGCCAGCAGCCCCAGGGGGCAATCAGATACGCAGTATTTT.

CDR3 protein: CASSPIRIGALHF. DNA of the CDR3: TGTGCCAGCAGTCCAATCAGGATAGGGGCCCTCCACTTT. The chain recombines TRBV5-6 with TRBJ1-6; D is perhaps TRBD1 (5 bases). From germline, CDR1 is SGHDT and CDR2 YYEEEE. The V gene lost 5 bases and the J gene lost 14 bases, with 17 bases spanning the gap. The CDR3 spans 13 residues.

The count of this clone is one. This rearrangement joins TRBV18 to TRBJ1-2, with TRBD1 matching over 9 bases. This CDR3 region has 15 residues. V shed 5 bases and J 5 bases; nucleotides not matched to a gene: 9. From germline, CDR1 is KGHSH and CDR2 LQKENI. In DNA form, the CDR3 reads TGTGCCAGCTCAGTTGGACAGGGGATGGAATATGGCTACACCTTC. Translation: CASSVGQGMEYGYTF.